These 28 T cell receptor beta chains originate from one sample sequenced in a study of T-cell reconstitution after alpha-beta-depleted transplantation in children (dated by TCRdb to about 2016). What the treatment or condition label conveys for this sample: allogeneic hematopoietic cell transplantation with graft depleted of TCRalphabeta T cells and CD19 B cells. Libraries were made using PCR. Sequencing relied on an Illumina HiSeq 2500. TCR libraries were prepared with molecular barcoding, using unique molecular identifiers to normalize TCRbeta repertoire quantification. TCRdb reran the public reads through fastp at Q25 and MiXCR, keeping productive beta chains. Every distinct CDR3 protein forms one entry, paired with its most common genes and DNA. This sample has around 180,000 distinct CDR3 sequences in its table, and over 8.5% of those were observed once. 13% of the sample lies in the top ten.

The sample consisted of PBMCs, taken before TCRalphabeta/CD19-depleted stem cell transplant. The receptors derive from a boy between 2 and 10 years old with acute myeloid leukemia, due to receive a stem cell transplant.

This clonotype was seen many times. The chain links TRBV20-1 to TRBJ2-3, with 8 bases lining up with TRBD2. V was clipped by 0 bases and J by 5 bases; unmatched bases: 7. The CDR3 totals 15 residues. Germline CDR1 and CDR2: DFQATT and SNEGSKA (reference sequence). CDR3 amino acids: CSARDPGRAKDTQYF. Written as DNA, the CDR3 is TGCAGTGCTAGAGATCCCGGGAGGGCCAAAGATACGCAGTATTTT.

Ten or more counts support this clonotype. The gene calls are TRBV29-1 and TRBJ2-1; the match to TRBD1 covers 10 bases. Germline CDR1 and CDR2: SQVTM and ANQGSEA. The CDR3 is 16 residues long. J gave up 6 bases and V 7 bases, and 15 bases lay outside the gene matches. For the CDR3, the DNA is TGCAGCGCCCCTTCCCCAGGGACAGGGGTAGGCAATGAGCAGTTCTTC. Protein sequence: CSAPSPGTGVGNEQFF.

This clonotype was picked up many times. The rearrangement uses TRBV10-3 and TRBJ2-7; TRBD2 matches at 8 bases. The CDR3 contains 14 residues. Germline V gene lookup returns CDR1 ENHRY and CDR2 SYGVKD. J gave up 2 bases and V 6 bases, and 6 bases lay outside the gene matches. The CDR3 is CAIRLTSAPYEQYF. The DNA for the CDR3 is TGTGCCATCAGGCTGACTAGCGCCCCCTACGAGCAGTACTTC.

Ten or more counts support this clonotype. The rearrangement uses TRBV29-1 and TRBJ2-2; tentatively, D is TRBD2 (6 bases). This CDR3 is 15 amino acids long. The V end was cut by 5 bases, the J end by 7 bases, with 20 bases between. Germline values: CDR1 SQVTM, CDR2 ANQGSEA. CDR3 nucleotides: TGCAGCGTTCAACCGGAGGAGGGTCGGAACGGGGAGCTGTTTTTT. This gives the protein CSVQPEEGRNGELFF.

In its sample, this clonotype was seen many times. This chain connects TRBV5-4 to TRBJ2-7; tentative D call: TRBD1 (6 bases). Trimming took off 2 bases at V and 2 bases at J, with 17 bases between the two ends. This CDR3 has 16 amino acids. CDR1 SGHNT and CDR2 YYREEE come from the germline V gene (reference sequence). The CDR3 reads CASSFRGTGIAYEQYV. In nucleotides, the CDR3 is TGTGCCAGCAGCTTTCGGGGAACAGGGATCGCCTACGAGCAGTACGTC.

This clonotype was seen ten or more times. The chain's CDR3 is CASSLVLAGGEEQFF. Here the CDR3 DNA reads TGCGCCAGCAGCTTGGTCCTAGCGGGGGGCGAGGAGCAGTTCTTC. V gene TRBV5-1 combines with J gene TRBJ2-1, with 11 positions matching TRBD2. There are 15 residues in the CDR3. Germline CDR1 SGHRS, CDR2 YFSETQ. V lost 0 bases and J lost 10; bases outside the gene matches: 6.

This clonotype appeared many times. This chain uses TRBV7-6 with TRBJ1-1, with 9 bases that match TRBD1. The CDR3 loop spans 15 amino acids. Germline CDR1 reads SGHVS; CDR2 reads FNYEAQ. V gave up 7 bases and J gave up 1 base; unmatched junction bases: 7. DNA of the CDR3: TGTGCCAGCACCCAGGAACAGGGGGCGAACACTGAAGCTTTCTTT. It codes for CASTQEQGANTEAFF.

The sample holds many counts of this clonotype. CDR3: CASSEYALERGPDTQYF. DNA for the CDR3: TGTGCCAGCAGTGAATATGCACTAGAGCGGGGGCCAGATACGCAGTATTTT. The genes are TRBV25-1 and TRBJ2-3; 8 nucleotides line up with TRBD2. CDR1 and CDR2 from the germline V gene are MGHDK and SYGVNS. Losses at the gene ends were 0 bases for V and 4 bases for J; bases not matched to a gene: 9. The CDR3 spans 17 residues.

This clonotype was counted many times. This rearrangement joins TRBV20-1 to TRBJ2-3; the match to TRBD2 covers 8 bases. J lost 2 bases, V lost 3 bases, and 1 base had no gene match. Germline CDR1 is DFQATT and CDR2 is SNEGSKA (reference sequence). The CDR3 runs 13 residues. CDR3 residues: CSASGGATDTQYF. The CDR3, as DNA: TGCAGTGCTAGCGGGGGGGCCACAGATACGCAGTATTTT.

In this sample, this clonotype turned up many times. DNA of the CDR3: TGTGCCAGCAGCCAAGAGGTGACAGGGCGCTACTACGAGCAGTACTTC. Translation: CASSQEVTGRYYEQYF. This chain uses TRBV5-5 with TRBJ2-7; 7 nucleotides line up with TRBD1. The germline CDR1 and CDR2 sequences are SGHKS and YYEKEE (reference sequence). The CDR3 runs to 16 residues. V trimming: 4 bases; J trimming: 3 bases; junction bases outside the gene matches: 13.

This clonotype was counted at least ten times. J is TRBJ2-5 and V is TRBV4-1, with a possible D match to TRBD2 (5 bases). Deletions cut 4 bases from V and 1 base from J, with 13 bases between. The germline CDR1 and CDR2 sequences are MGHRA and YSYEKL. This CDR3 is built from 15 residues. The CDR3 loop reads CASSPSSGTQETQYF. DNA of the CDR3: TGCGCCAGCAGCCCCTCCAGCGGAACCCAAGAGACCCAGTACTTC.

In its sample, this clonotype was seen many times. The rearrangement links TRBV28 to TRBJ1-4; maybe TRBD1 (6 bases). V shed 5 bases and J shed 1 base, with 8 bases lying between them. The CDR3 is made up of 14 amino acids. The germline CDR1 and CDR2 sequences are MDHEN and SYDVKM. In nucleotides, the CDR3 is TGTGCCAGCAGTCCGGACAGAACTAATGAAAAACTGTTTTTT. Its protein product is CASSPDRTNEKLFF.

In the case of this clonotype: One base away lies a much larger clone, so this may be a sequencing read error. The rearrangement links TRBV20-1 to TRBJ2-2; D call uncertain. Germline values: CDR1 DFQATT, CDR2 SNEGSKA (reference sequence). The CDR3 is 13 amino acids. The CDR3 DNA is TGCAGTGCTAGTCCACCTAACACCAGGGAGCTGTTTTTT. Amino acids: CSASPPNTRELFF.

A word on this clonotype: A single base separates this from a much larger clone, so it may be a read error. CDR3 loop: CASSFADTNIQYF. The CDR3 DNA sequence: TGTGCCAGTTCCTTCGCTGACACAAACATTCAGTACTTC. This chain joins TRBV3-1 and TRBJ2-4; unclear D gene. V lost 9 bases and J lost 6, with 15 bases in between. The CDR3 length is 13 residues. The germline CDR1 and CDR2 sequences are LGHDT and YNNKEL (reference sequence).

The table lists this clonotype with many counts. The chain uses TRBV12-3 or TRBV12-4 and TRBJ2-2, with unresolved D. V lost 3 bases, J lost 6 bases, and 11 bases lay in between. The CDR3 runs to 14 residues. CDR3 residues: CASSFGFRSGELFF. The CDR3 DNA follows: TGTGCCAGCAGTTTCGGGTTTAGGTCCGGGGAGCTGTTTTTT.

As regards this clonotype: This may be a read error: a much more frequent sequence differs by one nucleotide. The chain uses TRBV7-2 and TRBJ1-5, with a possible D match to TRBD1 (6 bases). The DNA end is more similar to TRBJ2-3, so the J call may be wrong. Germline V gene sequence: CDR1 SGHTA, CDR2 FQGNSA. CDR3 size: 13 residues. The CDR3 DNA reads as TGTGCCAGCGCGCAGGACGATGGACAGCCCCAGTATTTT. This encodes CASAQDDGQPQYF.

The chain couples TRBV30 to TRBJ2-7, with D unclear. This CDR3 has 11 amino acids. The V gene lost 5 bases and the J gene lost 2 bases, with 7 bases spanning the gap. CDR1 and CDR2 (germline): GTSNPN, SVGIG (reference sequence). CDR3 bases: TGTGCCTGGTCAAACGCCTACGAGCAGTACTTC. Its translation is CAWSNAYEQYF.

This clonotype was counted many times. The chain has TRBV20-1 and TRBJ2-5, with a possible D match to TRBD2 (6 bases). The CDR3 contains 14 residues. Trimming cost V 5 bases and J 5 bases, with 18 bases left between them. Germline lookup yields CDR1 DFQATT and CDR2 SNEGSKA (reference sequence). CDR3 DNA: TGCAGTGCTCCGATCAGACTAGGCGTCGAGACCCAGTACTTC. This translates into CSAPIRLGVETQYF.

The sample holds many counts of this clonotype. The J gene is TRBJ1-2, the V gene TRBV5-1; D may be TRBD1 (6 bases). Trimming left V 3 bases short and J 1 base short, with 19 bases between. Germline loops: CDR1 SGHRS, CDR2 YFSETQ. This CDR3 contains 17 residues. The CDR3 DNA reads TGCGCCAGCAGCTCGTATCCGGGGGGCGCGGATAACTATGGCTACACCTTC. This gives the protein CASSSYPGGADNYGYTF.

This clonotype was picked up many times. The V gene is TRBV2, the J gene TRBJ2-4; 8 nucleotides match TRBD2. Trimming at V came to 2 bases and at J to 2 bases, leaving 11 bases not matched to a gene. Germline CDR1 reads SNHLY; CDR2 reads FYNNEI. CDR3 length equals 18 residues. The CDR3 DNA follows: TGTGCCAGCAGTGAATATGCGGGAGGACCCATGTCCAAAAACATTCAGTACTTC. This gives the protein CASSEYAGGPMSKNIQYF.

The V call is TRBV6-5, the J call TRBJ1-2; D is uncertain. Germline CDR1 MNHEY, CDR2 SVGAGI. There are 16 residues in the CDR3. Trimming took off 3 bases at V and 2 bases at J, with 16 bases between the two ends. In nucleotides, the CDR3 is TGTGCCAGCAGTTATAGTAGGTCGGGGTCGAACTATGGCTACACCTTC. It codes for CASSYSRSGSNYGYTF.

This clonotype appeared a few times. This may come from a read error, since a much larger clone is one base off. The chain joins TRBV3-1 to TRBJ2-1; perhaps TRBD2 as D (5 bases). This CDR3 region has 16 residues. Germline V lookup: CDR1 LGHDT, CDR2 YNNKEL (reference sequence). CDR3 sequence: CACSQESSGANNEQFF. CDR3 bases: TGTGCCTGCAGCCAAGAATCCAGCGGAGCCAACAATGAGCAGTTCTTC.

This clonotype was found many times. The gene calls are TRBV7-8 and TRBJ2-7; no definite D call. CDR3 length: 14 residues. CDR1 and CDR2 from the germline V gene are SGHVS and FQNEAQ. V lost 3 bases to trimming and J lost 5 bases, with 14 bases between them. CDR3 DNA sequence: TGTGCCAGCAGCTTTGACCGGGTAGGCAACGAGCAGTACTTC. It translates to CASSFDRVGNEQYF.

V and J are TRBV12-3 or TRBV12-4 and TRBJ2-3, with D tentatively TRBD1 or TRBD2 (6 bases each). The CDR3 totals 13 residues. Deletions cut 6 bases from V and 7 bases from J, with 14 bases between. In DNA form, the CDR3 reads TGTGCCAGCAGATGGGGGGCCGGGTATACGCAGTATTTT. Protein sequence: CASRWGAGYTQYF.

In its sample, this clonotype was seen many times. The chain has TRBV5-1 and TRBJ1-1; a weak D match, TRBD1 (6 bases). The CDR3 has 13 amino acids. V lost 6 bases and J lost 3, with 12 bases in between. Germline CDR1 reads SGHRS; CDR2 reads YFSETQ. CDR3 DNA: TGCGCCAGCAATCGGGACATCGACACTGAAGCTTTCTTT. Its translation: CASNRDIDTEAFF.

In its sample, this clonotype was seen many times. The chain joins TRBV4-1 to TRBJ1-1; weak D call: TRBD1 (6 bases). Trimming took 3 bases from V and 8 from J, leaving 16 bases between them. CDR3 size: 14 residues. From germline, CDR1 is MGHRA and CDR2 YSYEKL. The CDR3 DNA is TGCGCCAGCAGCCAGCTCAGTGGGGGCCGGGAAGCTTTCTTT. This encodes CASSQLSGGREAFF.

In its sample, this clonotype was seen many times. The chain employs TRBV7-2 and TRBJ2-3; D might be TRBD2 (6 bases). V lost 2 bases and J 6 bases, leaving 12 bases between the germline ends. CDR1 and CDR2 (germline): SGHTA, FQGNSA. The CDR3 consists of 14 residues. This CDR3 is CASSLLASGDTQYF. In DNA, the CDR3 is TGTGCCAGCAGCTTACTAGCGAGCGGGGATACGCAGTATTTT.

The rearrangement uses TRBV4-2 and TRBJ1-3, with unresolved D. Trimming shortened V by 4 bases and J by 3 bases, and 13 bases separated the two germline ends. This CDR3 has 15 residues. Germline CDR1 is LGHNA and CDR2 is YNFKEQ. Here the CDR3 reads CASSLEGAYGNTIYF. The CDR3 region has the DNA TGTGCCAGCAGCCTCGAGGGCGCTTATGGAAACACCATATATTTT.